What follows are 27 T cell receptor beta chains derived from one specimen sequenced in a study of identical twins. TCRdb reprocessed the 5' RACE reads via MiXCR and lists one record per CDR3 protein. The sample holds 300,000 to 400,000 distinct CDR3 sequences, around 9% seen once. The sequenced sample consisted of naive T cells sorted from blood. The origin of the receptors is a woman aged 50 to 60 in good health.

This clonotype was recorded at least ten times. CDR3 loop: CASSPSGITSYEQYF. CDR3 DNA sequence: TGTGCCAGCAGTCCCAGCGGGATTACCTCCTACGAGCAGTACTTC. The J gene is TRBJ2-7, the V gene TRBV12-3 or TRBV12-4, with 7 bases identical to TRBD2. J gave up 0 bases and V 5 bases, and 7 bases lay outside the gene matches. This CDR3 has 15 residues.

The gene calls are TRBV14 and TRBJ2-1; the D is unclear. CDR1 and CDR2 from the germline V gene are SGHDN and FVKESK. The germline V and J ends were trimmed by 3 bases and 5 bases, with 5 bases remaining between them. The CDR3 has 12 residues. As DNA, the CDR3 is TGTGCCAGCAGCCACTCTCACAATGAGCAGTTCTTC. Amino acids: CASSHSHNEQFF. Full variable domain (missing parts from reference TRBV14 and TRBJ2-1): EAGVTQFPSHSVIEKGQTVTLRCDPISGHDNLYWYRRVMGKEIKFLLHFVKESKQDESGMPNNRFLAERTGGTYSTLKVQPAELEDSGVYFCASSHSHNEQFFGPGTRLTVL.

The J gene is TRBJ1-1, the V gene TRBV5-1; 7 bases agree with TRBD1. The V and J ends lost 2 bases and 1 base, in that order; junction bases with no gene match: 2. The CDR3 totals 14 residues. Germline V gene data show CDR1 as SGHRS and CDR2 as YFSETQ. The CDR3 DNA sequence: TGCGCCAGCAGCTTCAGGGGGACGAACACTGAAGCTTTCTTT. This sequence encodes CASSFRGTNTEAFF.

V usage is TRBV29-1 and J usage is TRBJ1-1; no definite D call. The germline V and J ends were trimmed by 4 bases and 5 bases, with 8 bases remaining between them. Germline values: CDR1 SQVTM, CDR2 ANQGSEA. This CDR3 contains 11 residues. The CDR3 reads CSVGGGTEAFF. The CDR3 DNA follows: TGCAGCGTTGGGGGTGGGACTGAAGCTTTCTTT.

This clonotype was recorded at least ten times. The rearrangement joins TRBV12-3 or TRBV12-4 to TRBJ2-3, with 8 bases aligning to TRBD1. CDR3 length: 15 amino acids. J lost 2 bases, V lost 7 bases, and 8 bases had no gene match. As DNA, the CDR3 is TGTGCCAGCAACCCAGGGGGCCCTTCCACAGATACGCAGTATTTT. Translation: CASNPGGPSTDTQYF.

This clonotype appeared a few times. The V and J genes are TRBV2 and TRBJ2-5; D might be TRBD2 (5 bases). The CDR3 is 13 residues long. The V gene's germline CDR1 is SNHLY and CDR2 FYNNEI. Trimming removed 6 bases from V and 3 bases from J, with 11 bases in between. Here the CDR3 reads CASSSGIKETQYF. As DNA, the CDR3 is TGTGCCAGCAGCTCCGGGATCAAAGAGACCCAGTACTTC.

This clonotype was detected ten times or more. The V and J genes are TRBV27 and TRBJ2-1; 11 positions match TRBD1. This CDR3 spans 15 amino acids. V was pared by 3 bases and J by 7 bases, with 5 bases of the junction left unmatched. Germline V gene lookup returns CDR1 MNHEY and CDR2 SMNVEV (reference sequence). CDR3 sequence (DNA): TGTGCCAGCAGTTTCCGGACAGGGGGCTTGAATGAGCAGTTCTTC. Its protein product is CASSFRTGGLNEQFF.

This clonotype was detected a few times. The gene calls are TRBV20-1 and TRBJ1-1, with 7 bases matching TRBD1. CDR3 length equals 14 residues. The germline V gene has CDR1 DFQATT and CDR2 SNEGSKA (reference sequence). V trimming: 6 bases; J trimming: 0 bases; junction bases outside the gene matches: 7. CDR3 protein: CSAPRGGLNTEAFF. The CDR3 region has the DNA TGCAGTGCACCCAGGGGGGGGTTGAACACTGAAGCTTTCTTT.

This clonotype was counted many times. The rearrangement joins TRBV20-1 to TRBJ2-3; D is unclear. V was clipped by 4 bases and J by 4 bases, with 9 bases between them. The CDR3 runs 12 residues. CDR1 and CDR2 (germline): DFQATT, SNEGSKA (reference sequence). CDR3: CSATARADTQYF. As DNA, the CDR3 is TGCAGTGCTACGGCTAGGGCAGATACGCAGTATTTT.

This clonotype was found a few times. The chain uses TRBV2 and TRBJ2-7; TRBD2 aligns across 8 bases. Trimming removed 8 bases from V and 2 bases from J; junction bases left unmatched: 2. Germline V lookup: CDR1 SNHLY, CDR2 FYNNEI. CDR3 length: 12 amino acids. The CDR3 sequence: CASGTRPYEQYF. The CDR3 nucleotides are TGTGCCAGCGGGACTAGGCCCTACGAGCAGTACTTC.

This clonotype was recorded many times. This chain joins TRBV5-1 and TRBJ2-3; the match to TRBD1 covers 8 bases. Germline CDR1 SGHRS, CDR2 YFSETQ. Losses at the gene ends were 6 bases for V and 2 bases for J; bases not matched to a gene: 2. This CDR3 has 13 residues. The CDR3 coding sequence is TGCGCCAGCACGGACAGGGTCACAGATACGCAGTATTTT. Its translation: CASTDRVTDTQYF.

Ten or more counts support this clonotype. This rearrangement joins TRBV29-1 to TRBJ2-1; D gene uncertain. Between the trimmed V and J ends, which lost 7 bases and 4 bases, there was a span of 17 bases. The CDR3 totals 14 residues. The V gene's germline CDR1 is SQVTM and CDR2 ANQGSEA. For the CDR3, the DNA is TGCAGCGCCTCTGATCGGACCTTATACAATGAGCAGTTCTTC. Its translation is CSASDRTLYNEQFF.

This clonotype showed up just a few times. The rearrangement joins TRBV7-8 to TRBJ2-1; TRBD1 matches at 10 bases. The germline CDR1 and CDR2 sequences are SGHVS and FQNEAQ. Trimming took 5 bases from V and 5 from J; bases not matched to a gene: 9. The CDR3 is made up of 16 amino acids. CDR3 coding DNA: TGTGCCAGCAGCCTGACGCCGGGACAGGGGAACAATGAGCAGTTCTTC. It codes for CASSLTPGQGNNEQFF.

This clonotype was picked up a small number of times. This CDR3 reads CSVAGGTTEAFF. DNA of the CDR3: TGCAGCGTTGCCGGGGGGACCACTGAAGCTTTCTTT. J is TRBJ1-1 and V is TRBV29-1, with a tentative D call TRBD1 (5 bases). The CDR3 length is 12 residues. The ends were cut back, 4 bases at V and 4 bases at J, with 10 bases in the middle. Germline values: CDR1 SQVTM, CDR2 ANQGSEA.

Ten or more counts support this clonotype. J is TRBJ2-2 and V is TRBV7-9; D unresolved. The CDR3 covers 13 residues. CDR1 and CDR2 from the germline V gene are SEHNR and FQNEAQ (reference sequence). The V gene lost 7 bases and the J gene lost 2 bases, with 8 bases spanning the gap. The CDR3 spells CASTLDNTGELFF. The CDR3 region has the DNA TGTGCCAGCACTCTAGATAACACCGGGGAGCTGTTTTTT.

The CDR3 sequence is CASSYSAGGYGYTF. The CDR3, as DNA: TGTGCCAGCAGTTACTCCGCAGGAGGCTATGGCTACACCTTC. The chain links TRBV6-5 to TRBJ1-2; D call uncertain. The V gene's germline CDR1 is MNHEY and CDR2 SVGAGI. The V end lost 0 bases, the J end lost 4 bases, and 9 bases lay between the germline ends. This CDR3 is built from 14 residues.

The rearrangement links TRBV3-1 to TRBJ2-1; D possibly matches TRBD1 or TRBD2 (6 bases each). V was trimmed by 4 bases and J by 9 bases, leaving 16 bases between them. The germline gives CDR1 LGHDT, CDR2 YNNKEL (reference sequence). CDR3 length equals 14 residues. CDR3 DNA sequence: TGTGCCAGCAGCCCGCGCAGAGGGGGAGGTGAGCAGTTCTTC. As protein: CASSPRRGGGEQFF.

This clonotype was counted ten times or more. The chain joins TRBV3-1 to TRBJ1-2; weak D call: TRBD1 (5 bases). V was trimmed by 1 base and J by 4 bases, leaving 10 bases between them. This CDR3 has 14 amino acids. The germline V gene has CDR1 LGHDT and CDR2 YNNKEL (reference sequence). CDR3 in amino acids: CASSQVPGTYGYTF. The CDR3 DNA is TGTGCCAGCAGCCAAGTTCCGGGGACCTATGGCTACACCTTC. The full variable domain, completed using reference TRBV3-1 and TRBJ1-2, is DTAVSQTPKYLVTQMGNDKSIKCEQNLGHDTMYWYKQDSKKFLKIMFSYNNKELIINETVPNRFSPKSPDKAHLNLHINSLELGDSAVYFCASSQVPGTYGYTFGSGTRLTVV.

The chain combines TRBV3-1 with TRBJ2-3; the match to TRBD2 covers 7 bases. Germline CDR1 is LGHDT and CDR2 is YNNKEL (reference sequence). CDR3 length equals 19 residues. With V trimmed by 0 bases and J by 0 bases, 12 bases remained unmatched. The CDR3 nucleotides are TGTGCCAGCAGCCAAGATTCCCTCCCGCTAGCGGTGAGCACAGATACGCAGTATTTT. Protein: CASSQDSLPLAVSTDTQYF.

This clonotype was seen more than once but under ten times. V and J are TRBV4-2 and TRBJ2-1; 12 bases fit TRBD2. Losses at the gene ends were 1 base for V and 0 bases for J; bases not matched to a gene: 7. The CDR3 sequence is 19 residues long. The germline CDR1 and CDR2 sequences are LGHNA and YNFKEQ. The CDR3: CASSQARLAGARSYNEQFF. Written as DNA, the CDR3 is TGTGCCAGCAGCCAAGCCCGACTAGCGGGAGCTCGCTCCTACAATGAGCAGTTCTTC.

This clonotype was detected many times. The chain joins TRBV12-3 or TRBV12-4 to TRBJ1-5; possible D gene TRBD1, 5 bases. V lost 6 bases and J lost 0, with 12 bases in between. CDR3 length equals 15 residues. CDR3 in amino acids: CASRLWGNSNQPQHF. The CDR3 nucleotides read TGTGCCAGCAGGCTGTGGGGGAATAGCAATCAGCCCCAGCATTTT.

The rearrangement uses TRBV10-3 and TRBJ2-7; the D gene is possibly TRBD1 (6 bases). The CDR3 extends over 17 amino acids. Germline V CDR1 and CDR2: ENHRY, SYGVKD. Trimming removed 0 bases at V and 5 bases at J, with 20 bases between. The CDR3 bases are TGTGCCATCAGTGAGTCTTGGGACAACCCAAAACGGGACGAGCAGTACTTC. Translation gives CAISESWDNPKRDEQYF.

The V and J genes are TRBV3-1 and TRBJ2-1; weak D call: TRBD1 (6 bases). The CDR3 is 14 amino acids. Germline lookup yields CDR1 LGHDT and CDR2 YNNKEL (reference sequence). V was pared by 6 bases and J by 5 bases, with 14 bases between. CDR3: CASRHVGADNEQFF. The CDR3 region has the DNA TGTGCCAGCAGACATGTGGGGGCGGACAATGAGCAGTTCTTC.

This clonotype was seen a handful of times. The gene calls are TRBV7-8 and TRBJ2-7; TRBD2 aligns across 8 bases. With V trimmed by 0 bases and J by 2 bases, 3 bases remained unmatched. CDR3 length equals 15 residues. Germline V gives CDR1 SGHVS, CDR2 FQNEAQ. CDR3 sequence reads: CASSLAAGETYEQYF. In DNA form, the CDR3 reads TGTGCCAGCAGCTTAGCAGCGGGAGAGACCTACGAGCAGTACTTC. The full variable domain, rest sourced from reference TRBV7-8 and TRBJ2-7, is GAGVSQSPRYKVAKRGQDVALRCDPISGHVSLFWYQQALGQGPEFLTYFQNEAQLDKSGLPSDRFFAERPEGSVSTLKIQRTQQEDSAVYLCASSLAAGETYEQYFGPGTRLTVT.

This clonotype has only a few counts. J is TRBJ2-2 and V is TRBV6-6; the D gene is possibly TRBD1 (6 bases). Germline CDR1 and CDR2: MNHNY and SVGAGI (reference sequence). The V end was cut by 6 bases, the J end by 9 bases, with 14 bases between. The CDR3 covers 13 residues. The CDR3: CASSIQGSRELFF. The CDR3 DNA reads TGTGCCAGCAGCATTCAGGGGTCCAGGGAGCTGTTTTTT.

The chain links TRBV2 to TRBJ1-5; 7 positions agree with TRBD1. The CDR3 has 15 residues. Per germline, CDR1 SNHLY and CDR2 FYNNEI. The J segment lost 11 bases and the V segment lost 7 bases, leaving 17 bases of the junction unmatched. CDR3 residues: CASNSSDRLEGTQHF. The CDR3, as DNA: TGTGCCAGCAACTCCTCGGACAGGCTCGAGGGGACCCAGCATTTT.

This clonotype was recorded many times. This chain links TRBV12-3 or TRBV12-4 with TRBJ1-1, with D uncertain. The CDR3 is made up of 13 amino acids. V was clipped by 3 bases and J by 2 bases, with 7 bases between them. For the CDR3, the DNA is TGTGCCAGCAGTTTGATACTTAACACTGAAGCTTTCTTT. Amino acids: CASSLILNTEAFF.